These T cell receptor beta chains were read from a single sample in a study of blood T cell repertoires in COVID-19. TCRdb's table, derived via immunoSEQ multiplex PCR, lists solely in-frame clones and lacks some. Found here are roughly 280,000 clones, roughly 85% of them singletons; the top ten hold under 5.5%. The sequenced material came from peripheral blood. These receptors were obtained from a man aged 60-69 years who had recovered from COVID-19. Both conserved end residues are part of each CDR3. The D gene is left open where the match is weak. Not every row has a clone size; where given, it reads once, few, many or a size class.

V gene: TRBV19
clone size: .
D gene: TRBD1
J gene: TRBJ1-2
CDR3 protein: CASSTRTGLGNYGYTF
CDR3 DNA: TGTGCCAGTAGTACCCGGACAGGGCTGGGTAACTATGGCTACACCTTC

V gene: TRBV11-2
clone size: .
D gene: .
J gene: TRBJ1-3
CDR3 protein: CASSLATGLSGNTIYF
CDR3 DNA: TGTGCCAGCAGCTTAGCTACGGGACTCTCTGGAAACACCATATATTTT

V gene: TRBV19
clone size: .
D gene: .
J gene: TRBJ2-7
CDR3 protein: CASSTSQGSYEQYF
CDR3 DNA: TGTGCCAGTAGTACTTCTCAGGGTTCCTACGAGCAGTACTTC

V gene: TRBV2
clone size: .
D gene: TRBD1
J gene: TRBJ1-1
CDR3 protein: CASSPPRGQGTEAFF
CDR3 DNA: TGTGCCAGCAGTCCGCCCAGAGGACAGGGCACTGAAGCTTTCTTT

V gene: TRBV19
clone size: .
D gene: .
J gene: TRBJ1-3
CDR3 protein: CASSTSRGGNTIYF
CDR3 DNA: TGTGCCAGTAGCACCTCCAGGGGTGGAAACACCATATATTTT

V gene: TRBV6-1
clone size: .
D gene: TRBD2
J gene: TRBJ2-3
CDR3 protein: CASSEGAGGGFRTDTQYF
CDR3 DNA: TGTGCCAGCAGTGAAGGGGCGGGAGGGGGGTTTAGGACAGATACGCAGTATTTT

V gene: TRBV29-1
clone size: .
D gene: TRBD1
J gene: TRBJ2-1
CDR3 protein: CSAPGQGRTYNEQFF
CDR3 DNA: TGCAGCGCCCCCGGACAGGGCAGAACCTACAATGAGCAGTTCTTC

V gene: TRBV2
clone size: .
D gene: TRBD2
J gene: TRBJ2-7
CDR3 protein: CASRATSASSYEQYF
CDR3 DNA: TGTGCCAGCAGAGCGACTAGCGCCAGCTCCTACGAGCAGTACTTC

V gene: TRBV7-9
clone size: few
D gene: TRBD1
J gene: TRBJ2-5
CDR3 protein: CASSFNRTGMEETQYF
CDR3 DNA: TGTGCCAGCAGCTTCAACAGGACAGGGATGGAAGAGACCCAGTACTTC

V gene: TRBV12-5
clone size: .
D gene: TRBD1
J gene: TRBJ1-5
CDR3 protein: CASGLEGQGNQPQHF
CDR3 DNA: TGTGCTAGTGGTTTGGAAGGACAGGGCAATCAGCCCCAGCATTTT

V gene: TRBV5-6
clone size: once
D gene: TRBD1
J gene: TRBJ2-5
CDR3 protein: CASSGTGRRETQYF
CDR3 DNA: TGTGCCAGCAGTGGGACAGGGCGGCGAGAGACCCAGTACTTC

V gene: TRBV15
clone size: .
D gene: .
J gene: TRBJ1-3
CDR3 protein: CATSRGRAGNTIYF
CDR3 DNA: TGTGCCACCAGCAGGGGCAGGGCTGGAAACACCATATATTTT

V gene: TRBV28
clone size: .
D gene: .
J gene: TRBJ1-2
CDR3 protein: CASSLTGDYGYTF
CDR3 DNA: TGTGCCAGCAGTTTGACGGGGGACTATGGCTACACCTTC

V gene: TRBV20-1
clone size: .
D gene: TRBD2
J gene: TRBJ2-1
CDR3 protein: CSASGGAGLAGVSSYNEQFF
CDR3 DNA: TGCAGTGCTAGTGGCGGAGCGGGACTAGCGGGAGTGAGCTCCTACAATGAGCAGTTCTTC

V gene: TRBV2
clone size: .
D gene: TRBD2
J gene: TRBJ2-2
CDR3 protein: CASSEDPGGNTGELFF
CDR3 DNA: TGTGCCAGCAGTGAGGACCCGGGGGGGAACACCGGGGAGCTGTTTTTT

V gene: TRBV18
clone size: .
D gene: .
J gene: TRBJ1-1
CDR3 protein: CASSSGAAEAFF
CDR3 DNA: TGTGCCAGCTCCTCAGGGGCCGCTGAAGCTTTCTTT

V gene: TRBV20-1
clone size: .
D gene: TRBD1
J gene: TRBJ2-5
CDR3 protein: CSTGVPETQYF
CDR3 DNA: TGCAGCACAGGGGTTCCGGAGACCCAGTACTTC

V gene: TRBV6-5
clone size: .
D gene: TRBD2
J gene: TRBJ2-7
CDR3 protein: CASSYRVAGGFYEQYF
CDR3 DNA: TGTGCCAGCAGTTACCGGGTAGCGGGAGGGTTTTACGAGCAGTACTTC

V gene: TRBV2
clone size: few
D gene: .
J gene: TRBJ2-3
CDR3 protein: CASSGPRFTDTQYF
CDR3 DNA: TGTGCCAGCAGTGGCCCGAGGTTCACAGATACGCAGTATTTT

V gene: TRBV6-1
clone size: .
D gene: TRBD2
J gene: TRBJ2-7
CDR3 protein: CASSEGSSGPYEQYF
CDR3 DNA: TGTGCCAGCAGTGAAGGCTCTAGCGGGCCCTACGAGCAGTACTTC

V gene: TRBV5-4
clone size: .
D gene: .
J gene: TRBJ2-7
CDR3 protein: CASSLGGISSYEQYF
CDR3 DNA: TGTGCCAGCAGCTTAGGCGGGATTAGCTCCTACGAGCAGTACTTC

V gene: TRBV13
clone size: once
D gene: TRBD1
J gene: TRBJ1-6
CDR3 protein: CASSLGGGTANSPLHF
CDR3 DNA: TGTGCCAGCAGCTTAGGAGGAGGGACAGCAAATTCACCCCTCCACTTT

V gene: TRBV7-3
clone size: few
D gene: TRBD1
J gene: TRBJ2-7
CDR3 protein: CASSSLWTGLEQYF
CDR3 DNA: TGTGCCAGCAGCTCTCTGTGGACAGGTTTGGAGCAGTACTTC

V gene: TRBV5-1
clone size: .
D gene: TRBD2
J gene: TRBJ2-7
CDR3 protein: CASSFLTSSGVSSYEQYF
CDR3 DNA: TGCGCCAGCAGCTTCCTGACCTCTAGCGGGGTTAGCTCCTACGAGCAGTACTTC

V gene: TRBV3-1/TRBV3-2
clone size: .
D gene: TRBD1
J gene: TRBJ2-7
CDR3 protein: CASSRRTGRDEQYF
CDR3 DNA: TGTGCCAGCAGCCGGCGGACAGGGCGAGACGAGCAGTACTTC

V gene: TRBV7-6
clone size: .
D gene: .
J gene: TRBJ2-7
CDR3 protein: CASSFGPGVQYEQYF
CDR3 DNA: TGTGCCAGCAGCTTCGGTCCAGGGGTTCAGTACGAGCAGTACTTC